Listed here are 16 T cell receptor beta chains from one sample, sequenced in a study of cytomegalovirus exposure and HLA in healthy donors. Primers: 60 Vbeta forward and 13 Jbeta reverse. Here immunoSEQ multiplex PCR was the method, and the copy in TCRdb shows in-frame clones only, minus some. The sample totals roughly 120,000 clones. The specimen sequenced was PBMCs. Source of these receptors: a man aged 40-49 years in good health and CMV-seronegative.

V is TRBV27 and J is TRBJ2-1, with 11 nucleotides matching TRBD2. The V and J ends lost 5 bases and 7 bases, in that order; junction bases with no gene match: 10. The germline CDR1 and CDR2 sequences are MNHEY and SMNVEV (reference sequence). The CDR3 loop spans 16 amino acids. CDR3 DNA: TGTGCCAGCAGTCAGCTAGCGGGAGGTATTAGGAATGAGCAGTTCTTC. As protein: CASSQLAGGIRNEQFF.

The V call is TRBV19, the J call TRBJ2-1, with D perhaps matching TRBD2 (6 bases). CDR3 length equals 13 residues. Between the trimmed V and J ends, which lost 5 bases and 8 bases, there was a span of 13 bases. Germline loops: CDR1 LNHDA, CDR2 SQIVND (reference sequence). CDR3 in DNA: TGTGCCAGTAGTTCCGTGGGGGACTATGAGCAGTTCTTC. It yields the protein CASSSVGDYEQFF.

CDR3 sequence reads: CASSSNEQFF. Here the CDR3 DNA reads TGTGCCAGCAGCTCTAATGAGCAGTTCTTC. The J gene is TRBJ2-1, the V gene TRBV7-8; D not certain. Trimming pared 4 bases from V and 7 bases from J, leaving 2 bases between. Germline assignment: CDR1 SGHVS and CDR2 FQNEAQ. This CDR3 is built from 10 residues.

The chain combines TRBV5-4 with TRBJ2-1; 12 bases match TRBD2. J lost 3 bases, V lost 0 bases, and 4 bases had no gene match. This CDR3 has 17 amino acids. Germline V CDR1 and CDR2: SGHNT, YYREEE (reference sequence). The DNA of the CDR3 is TGTGCCAGCAGCTTGGCCCTAGCGGGAGGGTACTACAATGAGCAGTTCTTC. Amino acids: CASSLALAGGYYNEQFF.

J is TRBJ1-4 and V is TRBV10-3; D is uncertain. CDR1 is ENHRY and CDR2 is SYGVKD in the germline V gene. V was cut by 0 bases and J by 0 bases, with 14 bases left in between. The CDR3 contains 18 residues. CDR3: CAISESIGWAATNEKLFF. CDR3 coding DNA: TGTGCCATCAGTGAGTCCATCGGTTGGGCCGCAACTAATGAAAAACTGTTTTTT.

CDR3 protein: CASSLLEETQYF. In DNA form, the CDR3 reads TGTGCCAGCAGCTTGCTTGAGGAGACCCAGTACTTC. This chain links TRBV5-4 with TRBJ2-5; no clear D gene. Germline values: CDR1 SGHNT, CDR2 YYREEE (reference sequence). Trimming left V 1 base short and J 5 bases short, with 6 bases between. The CDR3 spans 12 residues.

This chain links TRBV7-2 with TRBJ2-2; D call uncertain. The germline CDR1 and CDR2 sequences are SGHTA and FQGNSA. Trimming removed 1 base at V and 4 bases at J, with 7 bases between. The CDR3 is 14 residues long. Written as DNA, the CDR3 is TGTGCCAGCAGCTTAGTTTCCTCCACCGGGGAGCTGTTTTTT. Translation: CASSLVSSTGELFF.

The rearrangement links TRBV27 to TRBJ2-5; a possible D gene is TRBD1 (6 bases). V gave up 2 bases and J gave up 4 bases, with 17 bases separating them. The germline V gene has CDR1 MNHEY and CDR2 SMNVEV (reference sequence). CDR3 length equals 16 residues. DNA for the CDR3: TGTGCCAGCAGTTTAATCGCCCAGGGGCTAGGAGAGACCCAGTACTTC. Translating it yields CASSLIAQGLGETQYF.

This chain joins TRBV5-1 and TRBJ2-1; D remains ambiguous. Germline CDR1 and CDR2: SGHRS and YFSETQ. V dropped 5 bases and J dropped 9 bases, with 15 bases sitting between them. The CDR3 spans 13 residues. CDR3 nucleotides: TGCGCCAGCAGGATTACAGTAAACACTGAGCAGTTCTTC. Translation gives CASRITVNTEQFF.

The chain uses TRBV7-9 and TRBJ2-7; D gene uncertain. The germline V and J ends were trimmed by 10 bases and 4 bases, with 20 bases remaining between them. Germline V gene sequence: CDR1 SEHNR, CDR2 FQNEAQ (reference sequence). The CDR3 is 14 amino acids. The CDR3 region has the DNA TGTGCCACTTTTCCAGGCCCCGTTGGTTACGAGCAGTACTTC. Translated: CATFPGPVGYEQYF.

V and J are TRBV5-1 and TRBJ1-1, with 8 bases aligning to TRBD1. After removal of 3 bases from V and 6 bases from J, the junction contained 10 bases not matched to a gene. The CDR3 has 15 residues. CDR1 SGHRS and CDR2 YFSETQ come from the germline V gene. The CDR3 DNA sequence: TGCGCCAGCAGCTCAGGGGGCAGGGGCCTCCCTGAAGCTTTCTTT. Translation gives CASSSGGRGLPEAFF.

This CDR3 reads CASTTSSTGTDTQYF. The CDR3, as DNA: TGTGCCAGTACGACGTCTAGTACGGGCACAGATACGCAGTATTTT. The chain employs TRBV19 and TRBJ2-3; D gene unclear. This CDR3 contains 15 residues. The ends were cut back, 7 bases at V and 1 base at J, with 15 bases in the middle. Germline CDR1 reads LNHDA; CDR2 reads SQIVND (reference sequence).

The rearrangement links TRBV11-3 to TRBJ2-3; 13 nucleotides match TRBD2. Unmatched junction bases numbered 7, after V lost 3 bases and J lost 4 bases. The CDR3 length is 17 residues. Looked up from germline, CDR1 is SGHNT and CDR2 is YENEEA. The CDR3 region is CASSFPRLAGGPDTQYF. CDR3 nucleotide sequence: TGTGCCAGCAGCTTCCCAAGACTAGCGGGAGGTCCAGATACGCAGTATTTT.

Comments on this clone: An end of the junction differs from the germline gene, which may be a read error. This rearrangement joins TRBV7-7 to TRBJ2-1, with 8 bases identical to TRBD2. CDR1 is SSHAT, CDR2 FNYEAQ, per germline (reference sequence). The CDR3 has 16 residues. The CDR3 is CASSSASGSSYNEQFF. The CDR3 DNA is TGTGCTAGCAGTTCAGCAAGCGGGAGCTCCTACAATGAGCAGTTCTTC.

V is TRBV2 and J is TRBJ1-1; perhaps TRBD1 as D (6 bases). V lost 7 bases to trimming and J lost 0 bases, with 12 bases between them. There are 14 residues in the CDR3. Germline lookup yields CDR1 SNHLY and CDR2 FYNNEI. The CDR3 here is CASTLDSLNTEAFF. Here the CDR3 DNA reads TGTGCCAGCACCTTGGACAGCCTGAACACTGAAGCTTTCTTT. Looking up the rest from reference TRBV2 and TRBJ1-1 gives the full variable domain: EPEVTQTPSHQVTQMGQEVILRCVPISNHLYFYWYRQILGQKVEFLVSFYNNEISEKSEIFDDQFSVERPDGSNFTLKIRSTKLEDSAMYFCASTLDSLNTEAFFGQGTRLTVV.

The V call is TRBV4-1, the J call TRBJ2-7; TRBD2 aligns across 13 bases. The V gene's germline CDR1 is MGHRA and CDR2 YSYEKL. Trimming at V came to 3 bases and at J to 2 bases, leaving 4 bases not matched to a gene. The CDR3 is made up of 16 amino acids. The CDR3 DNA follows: TGCGCCAGCAGCCAGCAGGGACTAGCGGGAACCTACGAGCAGTACTTC. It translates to CASSQQGLAGTYEQYF.